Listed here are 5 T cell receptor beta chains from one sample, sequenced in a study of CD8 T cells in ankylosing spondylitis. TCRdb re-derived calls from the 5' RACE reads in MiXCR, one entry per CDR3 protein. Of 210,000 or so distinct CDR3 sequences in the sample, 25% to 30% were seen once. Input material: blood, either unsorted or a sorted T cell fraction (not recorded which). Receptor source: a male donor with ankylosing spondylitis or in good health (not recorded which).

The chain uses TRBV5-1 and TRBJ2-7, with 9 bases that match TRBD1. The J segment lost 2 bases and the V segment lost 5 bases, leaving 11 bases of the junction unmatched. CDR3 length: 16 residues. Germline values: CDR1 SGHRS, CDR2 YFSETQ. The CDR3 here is CASRLTGGAEPYEQYF. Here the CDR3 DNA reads TGCGCCAGCAGATTAACAGGGGGCGCCGAACCCTACGAGCAGTACTTC.

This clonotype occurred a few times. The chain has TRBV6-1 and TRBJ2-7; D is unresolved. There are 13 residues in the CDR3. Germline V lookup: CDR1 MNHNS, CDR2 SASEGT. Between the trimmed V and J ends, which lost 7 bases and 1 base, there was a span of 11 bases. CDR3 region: CASNPGRSYEQYF. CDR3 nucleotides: TGTGCCAGCAACCCCGGTCGGTCCTACGAGCAGTACTTC.

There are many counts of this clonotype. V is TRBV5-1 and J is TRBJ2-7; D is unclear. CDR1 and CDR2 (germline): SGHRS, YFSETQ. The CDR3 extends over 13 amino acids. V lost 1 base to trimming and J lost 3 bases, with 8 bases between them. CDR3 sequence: CASSLTPDYEQYF. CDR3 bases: TGCGCCAGCAGCTTGACGCCAGACTACGAGCAGTACTTC.

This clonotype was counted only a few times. CDR3 residues: CASSLGAGLVYNEQFF. The CDR3 bases are TGTGCCAGCAGCTTGGGAGCGGGCCTGGTCTACAATGAGCAGTTCTTC. The chain has TRBV5-6 and TRBJ2-1, with D perhaps matching TRBD2 (6 bases). The CDR3 consists of 16 residues. Trimming shortened V by 0 bases and J by 3 bases, and 13 bases separated the two germline ends. Germline V lookup: CDR1 SGHDT, CDR2 YYEEEE.

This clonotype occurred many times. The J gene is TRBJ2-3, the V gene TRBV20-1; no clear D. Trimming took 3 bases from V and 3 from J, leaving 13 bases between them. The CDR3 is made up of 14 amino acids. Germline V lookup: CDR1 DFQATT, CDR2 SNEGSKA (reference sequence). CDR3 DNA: TGCAGTGCTAGCGGCAGGACCTGGACAGATACGCAGTATTTT. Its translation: CSASGRTWTDTQYF.